This T cell receptor (beta chain) was documented in a study of blood T cell repertoires in COVID-19. In the study overall: Samples taken during acute and convalescent COVID-19 were collected in the United States, Italy and Spain. From T cells, B-cell-depleted T cells, or PBMCs came the material, which was cDNA or gDNA.

In the source study's methods: The assay estimated nucleated cells by amplifying reference gene primers. The data were produced by immunoSEQ multiplex PCR, yet TCRdb's version contains in-frame clones alone and is incomplete. The V and J calls and the clone size are those of that table, but D and trimming were determined from the DNA. The sample lists around 400,000 clones; roughly 90% were seen once. This sequence was found in a man aged 40-55 years with acute or convalescent COVID-19. The sample consisted of peripheral blood.

The CDR3 loop reads CASGRTSDYEQYF. The CDR3, as DNA: TGTGCCAGCGGGAGGACAAGCGACTACGAGCAGTACTTC. The V and J genes are TRBV3-1 (or the pseudogene TRBV3-2) and TRBJ2-7; weak D call: TRBD2 (6 bases). Germline V gene lookup returns CDR1 LGHDT and CDR2 YNNKEL (reference sequence). The CDR3 is 13 amino acids. The germline V and J ends were trimmed by 8 bases and 3 bases, with 14 bases remaining between them.